This entry concerns a single T cell receptor beta chain. The antigen is unknown. This entry belongs to a study of PD-L1 blockade in urothelial cancer. Study in general: Most of the 29 patients were men who had bladder-origin urothelial cancer.

Study outcomes and limitations: Patients who had durable benefit saw their tumor-associated blood clones expand more at 3 weeks.

TCRdb's table, derived via immunoSEQ multiplex PCR, lists solely in-frame clones and lacks some. The top ten hold approximately 8% of the sample, which has about 30,000 clones, approximately 90% seen once. Time point meaning: peripheral blood 6 weeks after treatment start. The CDR3 is made up of 15 amino acids. The V segment lost 6 bases and the J segment 0 bases; nucleotides outside the gene matches: 7. Germline V gene sequence: CDR1 MNHEY, CDR2 SMNVEV (reference sequence). The sequenced sample was PBMCs, obtained around atezolizumab (anti-PD-L1) treatment. V gene TRBV27 combines with J gene TRBJ2-5; 7 nucleotides line up with TRBD2. This TCR came from a man older than 75 with urothelial cancer. CDR3 protein: CASRGGTTYQETQYF. As DNA, the CDR3 is TGTGCCAGCAGGGGGGGGACGACGTACCAAGAGACCCAGTACTTC.